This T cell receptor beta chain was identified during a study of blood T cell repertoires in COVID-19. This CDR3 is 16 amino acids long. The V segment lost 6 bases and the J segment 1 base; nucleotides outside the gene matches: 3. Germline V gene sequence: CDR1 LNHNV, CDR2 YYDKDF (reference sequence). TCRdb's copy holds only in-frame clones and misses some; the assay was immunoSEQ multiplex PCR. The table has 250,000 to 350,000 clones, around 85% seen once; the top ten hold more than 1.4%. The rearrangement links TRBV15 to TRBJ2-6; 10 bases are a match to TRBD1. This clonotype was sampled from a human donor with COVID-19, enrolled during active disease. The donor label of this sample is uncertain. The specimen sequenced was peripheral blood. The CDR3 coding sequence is TGTGCCACCAGGGACAGGGGGAATTCTGGGGCCAACGTCCTGACTTTC. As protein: CATRDRGNSGANVLTF.